These 30 T cell receptor beta chains originate from one sample sequenced in a study of early T cells in non-severe SARS-CoV-2 infection. MiXCR, applied by TCRdb to the 5' RACE reads, yields one record per CDR3 protein. The profile shows some 76,000 distinct CDR3 sequences, about an eighth of them singletons. The specimen sequenced was whole blood. All receptors come from an adult who was a healthcare worker with PCR-confirmed SARS-CoV-2 infection or an uninfected control (not recorded which).

This clonotype was seen only a few times. The chain links TRBV9 to TRBJ2-5; 7 bases map to TRBD2. V gave up 3 bases and J gave up 5 bases; unmatched junction bases: 4. Germline CDR1 and CDR2: SGDLS and YYNGEE. The CDR3 extends over 13 amino acids. Here the CDR3 reads CASSALAMETQYF. Here the CDR3 DNA reads TGTGCCAGCAGCGCACTAGCGATGGAGACCCAGTACTTC.

Concerning this clonotype: A read error may produce the germline difference seen at one junction end. This rearrangement joins TRBV11-3 to TRBJ2-2; D remains unclear. CDR1 and CDR2 from the germline V gene are SGHNT and YENEEA. The CDR3 loop spans 14 amino acids. Here the CDR3 reads CASSLGPNAGELFF. DNA of the CDR3: TGTGCCAGCAGCTTAGGTCCGAACGCCGGGGAGCTGTTTTTT.

This chain joins TRBV4-1 and TRBJ2-3; the match to TRBD1 covers 7 bases. The CDR3 covers 16 residues. The V gene's germline CDR1 is MGHRA and CDR2 YSYEKL. Losses at the gene ends were 0 bases for V and 5 bases for J; bases not matched to a gene: 8. The DNA of the CDR3 is TGCGCCAGCAGCCAAGACGAGGGGGCCGTCGGAGATACGCAGTATTTT. This sequence encodes CASSQDEGAVGDTQYF.

This clonotype was seen many times. The chain is built from TRBV28 and TRBJ2-5, with D maybe TRBD1 (6 bases). The germline gives CDR1 MDHEN, CDR2 SYDVKM. This CDR3 has 12 residues. Deletions cut 6 bases from V and 5 bases from J, with 10 bases between. The DNA of the CDR3 is TGTGCCAGCAGAACAGGGAGCGAGACCCAGTACTTC. This encodes CASRTGSETQYF.

A few counts support this clonotype. The genes are TRBV6-5 and TRBJ2-7; unclear D gene. The CDR3 covers 17 residues. CDR1 is MNHEY, CDR2 SVGAGI, per germline. Trimming stripped 0 bases from V and 1 base from J, with 16 bases between. The DNA for the CDR3 is TGTGCCAGCAGTTACTCGCCAGGCCAATTCGGGTCCTACGAGCAGTACTTC. Translation gives CASSYSPGQFGSYEQYF.

This clonotype was observed many times. The J gene is TRBJ1-2, the V gene TRBV18; D possibly corresponds to TRBD1 (5 bases). The germline V gene has CDR1 KGHSH and CDR2 LQKENI. The germline V and J ends were trimmed by 5 bases and 4 bases, with 14 bases remaining between them. This CDR3 region has 14 residues. The CDR3 DNA sequence: TGTGCCAGCTCAACCGGGACGGAAACCTATGGCTACACCTTC. Amino acid sequence: CASSTGTETYGYTF.

This clonotype appeared a few times. The chain joins TRBV29-1 to TRBJ1-2; D not resolved. The CDR3 totals 13 residues. Germline V CDR1 and CDR2: SQVTM, ANQGSEA. V lost 4 bases and J lost 4, with 13 bases in between. This chain's CDR3 is CSVVVSTPYGYTF. The CDR3 DNA reads TGCAGCGTTGTTGTCAGTACTCCCTATGGCTACACCTTC.

In its sample, this clonotype was seen a few times. One junction end does not reproduce the germline sequence, and a read error may be involved. The chain couples TRBV12-3 or TRBV12-4 to TRBJ2-1; D might be TRBD1 or TRBD2, each matching 5 bases. This CDR3 is 12 amino acids long. The CDR3, as DNA: TGTGCCAGCAGTTTAGAAGGGGCGGGCACAGTCTTC. Protein product: CASSLEGAGTVF.

This clonotype was seen a few times. This chain connects TRBV11-2 to TRBJ2-7, with TRBD2 matching 10 bases. CDR3 length: 15 amino acids. V lost 4 bases to trimming and J lost 6 bases; unmatched junction nucleotides: 9. Per the germline V gene, CDR1 is SGHAT and CDR2 is FQNNGV. CDR3 bases: TGTGCCAGCAGCTATAATAGCGGGGGGACGCTCGAGCAGTACTTC. It yields the protein CASSYNSGGTLEQYF.

This clonotype was seen a handful of times. The chain links TRBV11-2 to TRBJ2-2; tentatively, D is TRBD1 (6 bases). This CDR3 spans 16 amino acids. Germline CDR1 and CDR2: SGHAT and FQNNGV. V was cut by 2 bases and J by 0 bases, with 10 bases left in between. CDR3 residues: CASSLQGTANTGELFF. CDR3 nucleotides: TGTGCCAGCAGCTTACAGGGGACGGCGAACACCGGGGAGCTGTTTTTT.

V is TRBV11-2 and J is TRBJ1-4, with D possibly TRBD1 on 5 matching bases. CDR3 length equals 14 residues. V lost 4 bases, J lost 3 bases, and 9 bases lay in between. Germline V CDR1 and CDR2: SGHAT, FQNNGV. This CDR3 is CASSSGPANEKLFF. CDR3 bases: TGTGCCAGCAGCTCGGGACCGGCTAATGAAAAACTGTTTTTT.

This sequence joins TRBV12-3 or TRBV12-4 and TRBJ2-3; D is ambiguous. V was clipped by 8 bases and J by 6 bases, with 15 bases between them. The CDR3 has 13 amino acids. The CDR3 sequence: CASGPSVGDTQYF. For the CDR3, the DNA is TGTGCCAGCGGACCGAGCGTTGGGGATACGCAGTATTTT.

This clonotype was found many times. The V gene is TRBV5-5, the J gene TRBJ1-3; 8 nucleotides align to TRBD1. V trimming: 9 bases; J trimming: 0 bases; junction bases outside the gene matches: 14. The CDR3 has 17 amino acids. CDR1 and CDR2 from the germline V gene are SGHKS and YYEKEE (reference sequence). CDR3 DNA sequence: TGTGCCACCGGGGACGACCGGGACAGGAACTCTGGAAACACCATATATTTT. It codes for CATGDDRDRNSGNTIYF.

The rearrangement links TRBV12-3 or TRBV12-4 to TRBJ2-5; D is possibly TRBD2 (5 bases). The CDR3 is 16 residues long. V was pared by 7 bases and J by 0 bases, with 18 bases between. The CDR3 spells CASTALGESYQETQYF. In DNA form, the CDR3 reads TGTGCCAGCACCGCTCTCGGGGAGAGTTACCAAGAGACCCAGTACTTC.

This rearrangement joins TRBV25-1 to TRBJ2-5, with D perhaps matching TRBD1 (6 bases). In germline, CDR1 is MGHDK, CDR2 SYGVNS. V was clipped by 9 bases and J by 1 base, with 18 bases between them. The CDR3 loop spans 15 amino acids. In DNA form, the CDR3 reads TGTGCCAGGATACTCAAACAGGGATCCCAAGAGACCCAGTACTTC. It is translated as CARILKQGSQETQYF.

In its sample, this clonotype was seen a few times. J is TRBJ1-1 and V is TRBV5-1; 10 bases match TRBD1. The length of the CDR3 is 16 residues. Germline V gives CDR1 SGHRS, CDR2 YFSETQ. Unmatched junction bases numbered 5, after V lost 2 bases and J lost 1 base. The CDR3 loop is CASSFRTGGTNTEAFF. Here the CDR3 DNA reads TGCGCCAGCAGCTTTCGGACAGGGGGAACGAACACTGAAGCTTTCTTT.

This rearrangement joins TRBV12-3 or TRBV12-4 to TRBJ1-2; no definite D call. Trimming pared 4 bases from V and 4 bases from J, leaving 7 bases between. The CDR3 totals 12 residues. CDR3 loop: CASSSRPYGYTF. The CDR3 DNA follows: TGTGCCAGCAGTTCAAGGCCCTATGGCTACACCTTC.

The rearrangement joins TRBV20-1 to TRBJ2-3; 8 bases map to TRBD2. This CDR3 region has 13 residues. The V gene's germline CDR1 is DFQATT and CDR2 SNEGSKA (reference sequence). Trimming cost V 5 bases and J 13 bases; bases outside gene matches: 14. CDR3 bases: TGCAGTGCTCTCGAGTCGGGGACTAGTTTAAAGTATTTT. Translated, it gives CSALESGTSLKYF.

The chain has TRBV7-6 and TRBJ2-1, with D unresolved. This CDR3 has 17 amino acids. V was cut by 2 bases and J by 0 bases, with 14 bases left in between. Germline-derived CDR1 and CDR2 are SGHVS and FNYEAQ. CDR3 nucleotide sequence: TGTGCCAGCAGCTTATCCCGTCGGCTTAGCTCCTACAATGAGCAGTTCTTC. Translating gives CASSLSRRLSSYNEQFF.

The J gene is TRBJ1-2, the V gene TRBV10-3; D unclear. The CDR3 runs to 12 residues. The germline CDR1 and CDR2 sequences are ENHRY and SYGVKD. The V gene lost 5 bases and the J gene lost 6 bases, with 10 bases spanning the gap. The CDR3 region has the DNA TGTGCCATCAGTCGCAGGACGGATGGCTACACCTTC. It is translated as CAISRRTDGYTF.

The chain recombines TRBV3-1 with TRBJ2-3; 8 bases align to TRBD2. The CDR3 consists of 15 residues. CDR1 and CDR2 from the germline V gene are LGHDT and YNNKEL (reference sequence). With 4 bases clipped from V and 2 bases from J, the junction kept 5 bases outside the gene matches. This chain's CDR3 is CASSPLSGVTDTQYF. CDR3 DNA sequence: TGTGCCAGCAGCCCACTTAGCGGGGTCACAGATACGCAGTATTTT.

This clonotype was seen repeatedly, ten times or more. The genes are TRBV5-1 and TRBJ1-1; 9 nucleotides line up with TRBD1. Germline trimming cut 2 bases from V and 1 base from J; bases unmatched to any gene: 9. The CDR3 is made up of 17 amino acids. Germline CDR1 is SGHRS and CDR2 is YFSETQ. The CDR3 here is CASSFGQGKLRNTEAFF. DNA of the CDR3: TGCGCCAGCAGCTTCGGACAGGGGAAGTTGCGGAACACTGAAGCTTTCTTT.

This clonotype was found many times. V gene TRBV6-6 combines with J gene TRBJ2-1; tentative D call: TRBD1 (6 bases). The CDR3 is 13 residues long. Trimming removed 6 bases from V and 10 bases from J, with 16 bases in between. CDR1 is MNHNY, CDR2 SVGAGI, per germline (reference sequence). The CDR3, as DNA: TGTGCCAGCAGCCAGGGGTTTAGGTTAGAGCAGTTCTTC. This gives the protein CASSQGFRLEQFF.

The chain carries TRBV9 and TRBJ1-3, with no clear D. The CDR3 runs 16 residues. The germline CDR1 and CDR2 sequences are SGDLS and YYNGEE. The V end lost 3 bases, the J end lost 0 bases, and 13 bases lay between the germline ends. In DNA, the CDR3 is TGTGCCAGCAGCGCTACGGGAACCCTCTCTGGAAACACCATATATTTT. Encoded protein: CASSATGTLSGNTIYF.

V and J are TRBV28 and TRBJ2-7; D unresolved. CDR3 length: 12 amino acids. Germline V gene sequence: CDR1 MDHEN, CDR2 SYDVKM. Trimming stripped 4 bases from V and 1 base from J, with 5 bases between. The CDR3 reads CASSYQSYEQYF. CDR3 DNA: TGTGCCAGCAGTTATCAGTCCTACGAGCAGTACTTC.

In this sample, this clonotype turned up a few times. The rearrangement uses TRBV11-1 and TRBJ2-1; weak D call: TRBD1 (6 bases). Germline assignment: CDR1 SGHAT and CDR2 FQDESV (reference sequence). This CDR3 is 13 amino acids long. Deletions cut 5 bases from V and 7 bases from J, with 12 bases between. In DNA, the CDR3 is TGTGCCAGCAGCCAGGTTAGGGGGAATGAGCAGTTCTTC. Encoded protein: CASSQVRGNEQFF.

V gene TRBV11-2 combines with J gene TRBJ2-7; TRBD2 matches 7 bases. Per germline, CDR1 SGHAT and CDR2 FQNNGV. The ends lost 3 bases at V and 1 base at J; junction bases unmatched: 3. CDR3 length: 14 residues. CDR3 DNA: TGTGCCAGCAGCTTCTCCGGGGGGTCCTACGAGCAGTACTTC. This translates into CASSFSGGSYEQYF.

This chain links TRBV5-1 with TRBJ2-1; perhaps TRBD1 as D (6 bases). Between the trimmed V and J ends, which lost 4 bases and 7 bases, there was a span of 15 bases. The CDR3 extends over 14 amino acids. Germline V gene data show CDR1 as SGHRS and CDR2 as YFSETQ. CDR3 region: CASSRDRFGNEQFF. CDR3 in DNA: TGCGCCAGCAGCCGCGACAGGTTTGGGAATGAGCAGTTCTTC.

This chain links TRBV29-1 with TRBJ1-2, with 8 positions matching TRBD1. J lost 8 bases, V lost 4 bases, and 15 bases had no gene match. CDR1 and CDR2 from the germline V gene are SQVTM and ANQGSEA. The CDR3 consists of 15 residues. CDR3 sequence (DNA): TGCAGCGTTGGCCCCGGACAGGGTGCCTTAGGGGGCTACACCTTC. It codes for CSVGPGQGALGGYTF.

This clonotype was counted only a few times. The genes are TRBV6-2 or TRBV6-3 and TRBJ2-7, with 8 bases lining up with TRBD1. Germline CDR1 is MNHEY and CDR2 is SVGEGT. The length of the CDR3 is 14 residues. V lost 8 bases and J lost 4; bases outside the gene matches: 10. The CDR3 region is CASLARQGIYEQYF. CDR3 in DNA: TGTGCCAGCCTCGCCCGACAGGGGATATACGAGCAGTACTTC.